A selection of T cell receptor beta chains follows, all from one sample in a study of T cells in Graves' hyperthyroidism and ophthalmopathy. TCRdb redid the calling of the multiplex PCR reads with MiXCR, one entry per CDR3 protein. This table has around 560,000 distinct CDR3 sequences, approximately 16% appearing once. The sequencing sample was made of blood. The receptors stem from a woman aged 18-29 years with Graves' hyperthyroidism. CDR3s include the opening cysteine and the closing phenylalanine or tryptophan. D genes are given only for firm matches. Clone size is given for some rows only: seen once, a few or many times, or a class if the clone is expanded.

J gene: TRBJ2-3; V gene: TRBV28; D gene: TRBD1; clone size: .; CDR3 length: 13; CDR3 protein: CALAGQGRDTQYF; CDR3 DNA: TGTGCCTTGGCGGGACAGGGACGAGATACGCAGTATTTT
J gene: TRBJ2-3; V gene: TRBV20-1; D gene: TRBD2; clone size: .; CDR3 length: 17; CDR3 protein: CSASIYLAGVGTDTQYF; CDR3 DNA: TGCAGTGCCTCAATATATCTAGCGGGAGTCGGTACAGATACGCAGTATTTT
J gene: TRBJ1-3; V gene: TRBV10-2; D gene: .; clone size: .; CDR3 length: 14; CDR3 protein: CDSRDTSSGNTIYF; CDR3 DNA: TGCGACAGCAGGGACACCAGCTCTGGAAACACCATATATTTT
J gene: TRBJ2-7; V gene: TRBV20-1; D gene: TRBD1; clone size: many; CDR3 length: 13; CDR3 protein: CSARGTDPYEQYF; CDR3 DNA: TGCAGTGCTAGGGGGACAGATCCCTACGAGCAGTACTTC
J gene: TRBJ1-2; V gene: TRBV19; D gene: TRBD1; clone size: few; CDR3 length: 16; CDR3 protein: CASSIGTGGINYGYTF; CDR3 DNA: TGTGCCAGTAGTATCGGGACAGGGGGTATCAACTATGGCTACACCTTC
J gene: TRBJ2-5; V gene: TRBV7-9; D gene: TRBD2; clone size: many; CDR3 length: 16; CDR3 protein: CASSPRTSGNPMAQYF; CDR3 DNA: TGTGCCAGCAGCCCGCGGACTAGCGGGAACCCAATGGCCCAGTACTTC
J gene: TRBJ1-5; V gene: TRBV2; D gene: .; clone size: many; CDR3 length: 15; CDR3 protein: CASSWDEPSNQPQHF; CDR3 DNA: TGTGCCAGCAGTTGGGACGAACCCAGCAATCAGCCCCAGCATTTT
J gene: TRBJ2-3; V gene: TRBV4-1; D gene: .; clone size: few; CDR3 length: 17; CDR3 protein: CASSHQKWAEGTDTQYF; CDR3 DNA: TGCGCCAGCAGCCACCAGAAGTGGGCCGAGGGCACAGATACGCAGTATTTT
J gene: TRBJ2-1; V gene: TRBV20-1; D gene: TRBD2; clone size: .; CDR3 length: 17; CDR3 protein: CSAREIAAGGGYNEQFF; CDR3 DNA: TGCAGTGCTAGAGAAATCGCGGCGGGAGGAGGCTACAATGAGCAGTTCTTC
J gene: TRBJ2-1; V gene: TRBV2; D gene: TRBD2; clone size: .; CDR3 length: 14; CDR3 protein: CASSEFSGRNEQFF; CDR3 DNA: TGTGCCAGCAGTGAATTTAGCGGGAGAAATGAGCAGTTCTTC
J gene: TRBJ1-1; V gene: TRBV29-1; D gene: TRBD1; clone size: many; CDR3 length: 14; CDR3 protein: CSVDDRVMNTEAFF; CDR3 DNA: TGCAGCGTTGACGACAGGGTCATGAACACTGAAGCTTTCTTT
J gene: TRBJ1-1; V gene: TRBV6-4; D gene: .; clone size: many; CDR3 length: 15; CDR3 protein: CASSDSGRAGTEAFF; CDR3 DNA: TGTGCCAGCAGTGACTCGGGGAGGGCCGGCACTGAAGCTTTCTTT
J gene: TRBJ2-1; V gene: TRBV12-3/TRBV12-4; D gene: .; clone size: .; CDR3 length: 20; CDR3 protein: CASSSRPRDTLPSSYNEQFF; CDR3 DNA: TGTGCCAGCAGTTCACGTCCTCGGGACACCCTACCAAGCTCCTACAATGAGCAGTTCTTC
J gene: TRBJ2-7; V gene: TRBV11-2; D gene: TRBD2; clone size: many; CDR3 length: 15; CDR3 protein: CASSRQRGPSYEQYF; CDR3 DNA: TGTGCCAGCAGCCGACAGCGGGGACCCTCCTACGAGCAGTACTTC
J gene: TRBJ2-1; V gene: TRBV6-2/TRBV6-3; D gene: TRBD1; clone size: few; CDR3 length: 15; CDR3 protein: CASSPRRGQANEQFF; CDR3 DNA: TGTGCCAGCAGCCCCCGCCGGGGACAGGCTAATGAGCAGTTCTTC
J gene: TRBJ2-2; V gene: TRBV6-4; D gene: .; clone size: many; CDR3 length: 13; CDR3 protein: CASSDGSTGELFF; CDR3 DNA: TGTGCCAGCAGTGACGGGAGCACCGGGGAGCTGTTTTTT
J gene: TRBJ2-3; V gene: TRBV2; D gene: .; clone size: many; CDR3 length: 13; CDR3 protein: CASSTGHPDTQYF; CDR3 DNA: TGTGCCAGCAGTACTGGACACCCAGATACGCAGTATTTT
J gene: TRBJ2-3; V gene: TRBV10-3; D gene: .; clone size: .; CDR3 length: 13; CDR3 protein: CAISEGDRWTQYF; CDR3 DNA: TGTGCCATCAGTGAGGGCGACAGGTGGACGCAGTATTTT
J gene: TRBJ2-1; V gene: TRBV7-9; D gene: TRBD1; clone size: .; CDR3 length: 18; CDR3 protein: CASSSPLGTGGTYNEQFF; CDR3 DNA: TGTGCCAGCAGCTCCCCCCTAGGGACAGGGGGGACCTACAATGAGCAGTTCTTC
J gene: TRBJ2-1; V gene: TRBV12-3/TRBV12-4; D gene: TRBD1; clone size: .; CDR3 length: 14; CDR3 protein: CASTPGQGGGEQFF; CDR3 DNA: TGTGCCAGCACCCCGGGACAGGGGGGGGGTGAGCAGTTCTTC
J gene: TRBJ1-4; V gene: TRBV7-9; D gene: .; clone size: .; CDR3 length: 15; CDR3 protein: CASTYGYSTNEKLFF; CDR3 DNA: TGTGCCAGCACCTATGGTTATAGCACTAATGAAAAACTGTTTTTT
J gene: TRBJ1-1; V gene: TRBV19; D gene: .; clone size: few; CDR3 length: 14; CDR3 protein: CASSIDGEGSPPFF; CDR3 DNA: TGTGCCAGTAGTATAGATGGCGAGGGGTCCCCACCTTTCTTT
J gene: TRBJ1-4; V gene: TRBV28; D gene: .; clone size: many; CDR3 length: 13; CDR3 protein: CASSLSLGEKLFF; CDR3 DNA: TGTGCCAGCAGTTTATCATTAGGGGAAAAACTGTTTTTT
J gene: TRBJ1-2; V gene: TRBV28; D gene: .; clone size: once; CDR3 length: 16; CDR3 protein: CAGSLFSPRLNYGYTF; CDR3 DNA: TGTGCCGGCAGCTTATTCTCACCAAGGTTAAACTATGGCTACACCTTC
J gene: TRBJ1-2; V gene: TRBV6-6; D gene: .; clone size: few; CDR3 length: 14; CDR3 protein: CASSYLSSRNDYTF; CDR3 DNA: TGTGCCAGCAGTTACTTGAGTTCCCGGAATGACTACACCTTC
J gene: TRBJ2-5; V gene: TRBV20-1; D gene: TRBD2; clone size: many; CDR3 length: 15; CDR3 protein: CSASPLAGDQETQYF; CDR3 DNA: TGCAGTGCTAGCCCCCTAGCGGGAGACCAAGAGACCCAGTACTTC
J gene: TRBJ2-3; V gene: TRBV5-1; D gene: TRBD1; clone size: .; CDR3 length: 15; CDR3 protein: CASSLQGTGRDTKYF; CDR3 DNA: TGCGCCAGCAGCTTGCAAGGGACAGGGAGAGATACGAAGTATTTT
J gene: TRBJ2-1; V gene: TRBV11-1; D gene: .; clone size: .; CDR3 length: 12; CDR3 protein: CASSPGENEQFF; CDR3 DNA: TGTGCCAGCAGCCCCGGGGAGAATGAGCAGTTCTTC
J gene: TRBJ2-7; V gene: TRBV25-1; D gene: .; clone size: .; CDR3 length: 15; CDR3 protein: CASSLYGGRNYEQYF; CDR3 DNA: TGTGCCAGCAGCCTATACGGGGGGCGGAACTACGAGCAGTACTTC
J gene: TRBJ1-3; V gene: TRBV20-1; D gene: .; clone size: few; CDR3 length: 17; CDR3 protein: CSARDLDEGSAGNTIYF; CDR3 DNA: TGCAGTGCTAGAGATTTGGATGAGGGGTCGGCTGGAAACACCATATATTTT
J gene: TRBJ2-6; V gene: TRBV5-1; D gene: .; clone size: few; CDR3 length: 17; CDR3 protein: CASSLVFRVPGANVLTF; CDR3 DNA: TGCGCCAGCAGCTTGGTATTTCGGGTCCCTGGGGCCAACGTCCTGACTTTC
J gene: TRBJ2-7; V gene: TRBV28; D gene: TRBD1; clone size: .; CDR3 length: 19; CDR3 protein: CASSPPDRGHRTSVYEQYF; CDR3 DNA: TGTGCCAGCAGTCCACCGGACAGGGGGCACAGGACTAGCGTCTACGAGCAGTACTTC
J gene: TRBJ2-1; V gene: TRBV5-6; D gene: TRBD2; clone size: .; CDR3 length: 16; CDR3 protein: CASSLVAGVGYNEQFF; CDR3 DNA: TGTGCCAGCAGCTTGGTTGCGGGAGTCGGCTACAATGAGCAGTTCTTC
J gene: TRBJ2-5; V gene: TRBV5-1; D gene: .; clone size: few; CDR3 length: 15; CDR3 protein: CASSRSTTREETQYF; CDR3 DNA: TGCGCCAGCAGCCGCTCGACAACCCGGGAAGAGACCCAGTACTTC
J gene: TRBJ2-2; V gene: TRBV20-1; D gene: .; clone size: .; CDR3 length: 15; CDR3 protein: CSARDPSLLTGELFF; CDR3 DNA: TGCAGTGCTAGAGACCCGAGCCTCCTCACCGGGGAGCTGTTTTTT
J gene: TRBJ1-1; V gene: TRBV15; D gene: TRBD1; clone size: few; CDR3 length: 16; CDR3 protein: CATSRGDRAGNTEAFF; CDR3 DNA: TGTGCCACCAGCAGGGGGGACAGGGCGGGGAACACTGAAGCTTTCTTT
J gene: TRBJ1-4; V gene: TRBV12-3/TRBV12-4; D gene: TRBD1; clone size: .; CDR3 length: 14; CDR3 protein: CASNQDRGGEKLFF; CDR3 DNA: TGTGCCAGCAATCAAGACAGGGGTGGCGAAAAACTGTTTTTT
J gene: TRBJ2-7; V gene: TRBV28; D gene: TRBD2; clone size: .; CDR3 length: 14; CDR3 protein: CASSPGWAGVGQYF; CDR3 DNA: TGTGCCAGCAGCCCCGGCTGGGCGGGAGTCGGGCAGTACTTC
J gene: TRBJ1-1; V gene: TRBV18; D gene: .; clone size: many; CDR3 length: 14; CDR3 protein: CASARNNMNTEAFF; CDR3 DNA: TGTGCCAGCGCCCGTAATAACATGAACACTGAAGCTTTCTTT
J gene: TRBJ1-3; V gene: TRBV29-1; D gene: .; clone size: .; CDR3 length: 12; CDR3 protein: CSGGQHGNTIYF; CDR3 DNA: TGCAGCGGAGGGCAGCATGGAAACACCATATATTTT
J gene: TRBJ1-6; V gene: TRBV6-1; D gene: .; clone size: many; CDR3 length: 14; CDR3 protein: CAIAGGRRDSPLHF; CDR3 DNA: TGTGCCATAGCCGGGGGGCGAAGGGATTCACCCCTCCACTTT
J gene: TRBJ2-6; V gene: TRBV11-2; D gene: .; clone size: many; CDR3 length: 13; CDR3 protein: CASSFPGANVLTF; CDR3 DNA: TGTGCCAGCAGCTTCCCTGGGGCCAACGTCCTGACTTTC
J gene: TRBJ1-2; V gene: TRBV27; D gene: .; clone size: .; CDR3 length: 14; CDR3 protein: CASSLTGSNYGYTF; CDR3 DNA: TGTGCCAGCAGTTTAACGGGCAGTAACTATGGCTACACCTTC
J gene: TRBJ2-2; V gene: TRBV19; D gene: .; clone size: .; CDR3 length: 14; CDR3 protein: CASSIDLLRGELFF; CDR3 DNA: TGTGCCAGTAGTATAGATCTGTTGAGGGGGGAGCTGTTTTTT
J gene: TRBJ2-7; V gene: TRBV7-8; D gene: .; clone size: many; CDR3 length: 14; CDR3 protein: CASSESGSAYEQYF; CDR3 DNA: TGTGCCAGCAGCGAGAGCGGGTCAGCCTACGAGCAGTACTTC
J gene: TRBJ2-7; V gene: TRBV19; D gene: .; clone size: few; CDR3 length: 15; CDR3 protein: CASTTLRDGTYEQYF; CDR3 DNA: TGTGCCAGCACGACTCTACGGGACGGAACCTACGAGCAGTACTTC
J gene: TRBJ1-5; V gene: TRBV7-2; D gene: .; clone size: .; CDR3 length: 13; CDR3 protein: CASSWDGNQPQRF; CDR3 DNA: TGTGCCAGCAGCTGGGACGGAAATCAGCCCCAGCGTTTT
J gene: TRBJ1-1; V gene: TRBV2; D gene: TRBD1; clone size: many; CDR3 length: 15; CDR3 protein: CASRRWDSMNTEAFF; CDR3 DNA: TGTGCCAGCAGAAGGTGGGACAGCATGAACACTGAAGCTTTCTTT
J gene: TRBJ1-5; V gene: TRBV6-1; D gene: .; clone size: .; CDR3 length: 15; CDR3 protein: CASRTSAFGNQPQHF; CDR3 DNA: TGTGCCAGCAGGACCTCGGCCTTTGGCAATCAGCCCCAGCATTTT
J gene: TRBJ2-1; V gene: TRBV7-9; D gene: .; clone size: many; CDR3 length: 13; CDR3 protein: CASSLGHDNEQFF; CDR3 DNA: TGTGCCAGCAGCTTAGGTCATGACAATGAGCAGTTCTTC
J gene: TRBJ2-2; V gene: TRBV18; D gene: .; clone size: few; CDR3 length: 14; CDR3 protein: CASSGQPNTGELFF; CDR3 DNA: TGTGCCAGCTCTGGTCAGCCGAACACCGGGGAGCTGTTTTTT
J gene: TRBJ2-3; V gene: TRBV20-1; D gene: .; clone size: few; CDR3 length: 19; CDR3 protein: CSARSPREALLLGTDTQYF; CDR3 DNA: TGCAGTGCTAGGTCTCCTAGGGAGGCCCTTCTCCTGGGCACAGATACGCAGTATTTT
J gene: TRBJ1-2; V gene: TRBV6-1; D gene: TRBD1; clone size: many; CDR3 length: 18; CDR3 protein: CASRGRRDRGIALDGYTF; CDR3 DNA: TGTGCCAGCAGGGGCCGCCGGGACAGGGGCATCGCCTTGGATGGCTACACCTTC
J gene: TRBJ2-3; V gene: TRBV19; D gene: TRBD1; clone size: .; CDR3 length: 14; CDR3 protein: CASSIHRGPDTQYF; CDR3 DNA: TGTGCCAGTAGTATTCACAGGGGGCCAGATACGCAGTATTTT
J gene: TRBJ2-3; V gene: TRBV15; D gene: .; clone size: few; CDR3 length: 15; CDR3 protein: CATSRDQDRTDTQYF; CDR3 DNA: TGTGCCACCAGCAGAGATCAGGACAGAACAGATACGCAGTATTTT